Shown below are 24 T cell receptor beta chains from a single sample sequenced in a study of T cells in Graves' hyperthyroidism and ophthalmopathy (dated by TCRdb to the late 2010s). The receptor library was made with multiplex PCR. Sequencing relied on an Illumina HiSeq 2000. The TCR beta CDR3 regions were amplified from the RNA transcripts. A first-round RT-PCR of the TCR CDR3 used the HTBI primer set with the Qiagen OneStep RT-PCR kit. TCRdb passed the public sequencing reads through fastp at Q25 and MiXCR, retaining productive beta sequences. Under each unique CDR3 protein, matching rows form one entry showing the most common genes and DNA. The table for this sample lists under 350,000 distinct CDR3 sequences; around 25% of them were counted only once. In total, the top ten clones hold approximately 30% of the sample. The sequencing sample was made of blood. The receptors come from a man aged 35 to 55 with Graves' hyperthyroidism that later progressed to Graves' ophthalmopathy.

The chain uses TRBV19 and TRBJ1-5; D is ambiguous. This CDR3 contains 15 residues. Germline V gene sequence: CDR1 LNHDA, CDR2 SQIVND (reference sequence). Between the trimmed V and J ends, which lost 3 bases and 5 bases, there was a span of 14 bases. The CDR3 sequence: CASSIRAGGDQPQHF. The CDR3 bases are TGTGCCAGTAGTATCCGGGCAGGAGGTGATCAGCCCCAGCATTTT.

This clonotype was counted at least ten times. This sequence joins TRBV9 and TRBJ2-5; TRBD1 might be the D (6 bases). The CDR3 length is 15 residues. V lost 1 base and J lost 1, with 11 bases in between. Germline V gene sequence: CDR1 SGDLS, CDR2 YYNGEE. This chain's CDR3 is CASSVRGTLQETQYF. The CDR3 coding sequence is TGTGCCAGCAGCGTAAGGGGGACACTCCAAGAGACCCAGTACTTC.

The rearrangement uses TRBV27 and TRBJ2-7; either TRBD1 or TRBD2 may fit D (5 bases each). V lost 5 bases, J lost 4 bases, and 15 bases lay in between. The germline gives CDR1 MNHEY, CDR2 SMNVEV (reference sequence). The CDR3 runs to 14 residues. DNA for the CDR3: TGTGCCAGCAGTCGTATCGGGACCCAATACGAGCAGTACTTC. Its protein is CASSRIGTQYEQYF.

This clonotype was counted ten times or more. This chain connects TRBV6-5 to TRBJ2-7, with D unresolved. The germline V gene has CDR1 MNHEY and CDR2 SVGAGI. V was shortened by 4 bases and J by 0 bases, with 10 bases between the two germline ends. This CDR3 comprises 14 residues. CDR3: CASSSLTSSYEQYF. The CDR3 DNA is TGTGCCAGCAGTTCCCTGACATCCTCCTACGAGCAGTACTTC.

This clonotype was counted many times. V usage is TRBV3-1 and J usage is TRBJ2-2; maybe TRBD2 (5 bases). The CDR3 sequence is 17 residues long. Germline assignment: CDR1 LGHDT and CDR2 YNNKEL (reference sequence). The ends were cut back, 2 bases at V and 5 bases at J, with 18 bases in the middle. In nucleotides, the CDR3 is TGTGCCAGCAGCCAACAGCGGTCCGGCCTAGCAACCGGGGAGCTGTTTTTT. Protein sequence: CASSQQRSGLATGELFF.

This clonotype was recorded many times. This chain uses TRBV6-2 or TRBV6-3 with TRBJ1-5, with D uncertain. Germline CDR1 and CDR2: MNHEY and SVGEGT. Trimming shortened V by 0 bases and J by 3 bases, and 6 bases separated the two germline ends. There are 14 residues in the CDR3. CDR3 bases: TGTGCCAGCAGTTACTCTTCTCACAATCAGCCCCAGCATTTT. It codes for CASSYSSHNQPQHF.

This clonotype was found many times. V is TRBV5-1 and J is TRBJ1-1, with D hard to call. Germline CDR1 reads SGHRS; CDR2 reads YFSETQ. Trimming removed 4 bases at V and 2 bases at J, with 15 bases between. The CDR3 runs 15 residues. Written as DNA, the CDR3 is TGCGCCAGCAGCCCTCAGGTAAGCCGCAACACTGAAGCTTTCTTT. Protein: CASSPQVSRNTEAFF.

This clonotype was recorded at least ten times. The chain recombines TRBV6-2 or TRBV6-3 with TRBJ2-7, with D unclear. Germline CDR1 reads MNHEY; CDR2 reads SVGEGT. The V and J ends lost 8 bases and 2 bases respectively, with 19 bases between them. This CDR3 comprises 15 residues. The DNA for the CDR3 is TGTGCCAGCCTCGACTTAGCCCGAGCAACCTACGAGCAGTACTTC. Protein product: CASLDLARATYEQYF.

This clonotype was seen repeatedly, ten times or more. The chain employs TRBV2 and TRBJ1-1; 9 bases are shared with TRBD1. The germline V gene has CDR1 SNHLY and CDR2 FYNNEI. Trimming at V came to 5 bases and at J to 7 bases, leaving 5 bases not matched to a gene. The CDR3 covers 13 residues. CDR3 sequence: CASSTTGGFEAFF. In DNA form, the CDR3 reads TGTGCCAGCAGTACGACAGGGGGGTTTGAAGCTTTCTTT.

This clonotype was seen ten or more times. The V gene is TRBV20-1, the J gene TRBJ2-7; D may match TRBD1 or TRBD2 (5 bases each). CDR1 is DFQATT and CDR2 is SNEGSKA in the germline V gene (reference sequence). CDR3 length: 14 residues. V lost 3 bases, J lost 2 bases, and 14 bases lay in between. This CDR3 reads CSARSPLGAYEQYF. The CDR3 region has the DNA TGCAGTGCTAGGTCCCCTCTGGGGGCCTACGAGCAGTACTTC.

The genes are TRBV3-1 and TRBJ1-2, with D unresolved. CDR1 and CDR2 from the germline V gene are LGHDT and YNNKEL (reference sequence). This CDR3 spans 13 amino acids. V lost 0 bases to trimming and J lost 4 bases, with 6 bases between them. The CDR3 nucleotides read TGTGCCAGCAGCCAAGAGACGGGCTATGGCTACACCTTC. Its protein is CASSQETGYGYTF.

This clonotype came up many times. V usage is TRBV5-1 and J usage is TRBJ1-2; 8 nucleotides line up with TRBD1. Germline V CDR1 and CDR2: SGHRS, YFSETQ. This CDR3 spans 16 amino acids. V was pared by 4 bases and J by 2 bases, with 10 bases of the junction left unmatched. CDR3 in amino acids: CASSVGTGETNYGYTF. The DNA of the CDR3 is TGCGCCAGCAGCGTGGGGACAGGCGAAACCAACTATGGCTACACCTTC. The complete variable domain, with remaining parts taken from reference TRBV5-1 and TRBJ1-2, reads KAGVTQTPRYLIKTRGQQVTLSCSPISGHRSVSWYQQTPGQGLQFLFEYFSETQRNKGNFPGRFSGRQFSNSRSEMNVSTLELGDSALYLCASSVGTGETNYGYTFGSGTRLTVV.

This clonotype was detected ten times or more. The chain has TRBV6-5 and TRBJ1-6; D remains ambiguous. Trimming removed 2 bases from V and 9 bases from J, with 14 bases in between. The CDR3 runs to 15 residues. CDR1 is MNHEY, CDR2 SVGAGI, per germline. The CDR3 here is CASSYRGPYVSPLHF. The CDR3 nucleotides read TGTGCCAGCAGTTACCGAGGACCGTATGTTTCACCCCTCCACTTT.

This clonotype was seen ten or more times. This chain links TRBV30 with TRBJ2-7, with no clear D. Germline CDR1 is GTSNPN and CDR2 is SVGIG (reference sequence). This CDR3 region has 9 residues. Between the trimmed V and J ends, which lost 5 bases and 6 bases, there was a span of 5 bases. CDR3 loop: CAWASEQYF. The CDR3 DNA follows: TGTGCCTGGGCCTCCGAGCAGTACTTC.

The rearrangement links TRBV27 to TRBJ1-2; possibly TRBD1 for D (5 bases). The germline CDR1 and CDR2 sequences are MNHEY and SMNVEV (reference sequence). V was pared by 4 bases and J by 6 bases, with 15 bases between. CDR3 length: 14 amino acids. CDR3: CASSSPRVKDGYTF. The CDR3 DNA is TGTGCCAGCAGTTCACCCAGGGTGAAGGATGGCTACACCTTC.

This clonotype was counted ten times or more. Being one base from a much bigger clone, this may be a read error. The CDR3 coding sequence is TGTGCCAGCAATATCCCCGACTATGGCTGCACCTTC. Its translation is CASNIPDYGCTF. The chain is built from TRBV28 and TRBJ1-2; no definite D call. In germline, CDR1 is MDHEN, CDR2 SYDVKM. CDR3 size: 12 residues.

This clonotype has a count of ten or more. This chain joins TRBV6-5 and TRBJ2-5; D unresolved. Trimming pared 2 bases from V and 5 bases from J, leaving 6 bases between. The CDR3 loop spans 12 amino acids. Germline loops: CDR1 MNHEY, CDR2 SVGAGI. DNA for the CDR3: TGTGCCAGCAGTTACGGGTCGGAGACCCAGTACTTC. Translated: CASSYGSETQYF.

A few counts support this clonotype. The chain joins TRBV12-3 or TRBV12-4 to TRBJ1-1, with no clear D. This CDR3 contains 12 residues. V was clipped by 3 bases and J by 3 bases, with 5 bases between them. This CDR3 is CASSFPHTEAFF. The CDR3 DNA is TGTGCCAGCAGTTTTCCCCACACTGAAGCTTTCTTT.

Ten or more counts support this clonotype. The chain employs TRBV11-2 and TRBJ2-3; no clear D gene. There are 14 residues in the CDR3. The V end was cut by 3 bases, the J end by 0 bases, with 7 bases between. The germline V gene encodes CDR1 SGHAT and CDR2 FQNNGV. Here the CDR3 reads CASSFGRSTDTQYF. The CDR3 nucleotides read TGTGCCAGCAGCTTCGGACGAAGCACAGATACGCAGTATTTT.

This clonotype was seen many times. The chain has TRBV6-5 and TRBJ1-5; 7 nucleotides align to TRBD1. The CDR3 runs to 14 residues. Germline V gene data show CDR1 as MNHEY and CDR2 as SVGAGI. The J segment lost 2 bases and the V segment lost 6 bases, leaving 4 bases of the junction unmatched. CDR3 nucleotides: TGTGCCAGCAGGCCGGGACAGCGCAATCAGCCCCAGCATTTT. Encoded protein: CASRPGQRNQPQHF.

This clonotype was recorded at least ten times. The V call is TRBV25-1, the J call TRBJ2-5; TRBD1 matches at 7 bases. CDR3 length equals 15 residues. Losses at the gene ends were 2 bases for V and 0 bases for J; bases not matched to a gene: 3. Germline assignment: CDR1 MGHDK and CDR2 SYGVNS. This CDR3 is CASSEGTADQETQYF. Here the CDR3 DNA reads TGTGCCAGCAGTGAAGGGACAGCCGACCAAGAGACCCAGTACTTC.

Ten or more counts support this clonotype. The chain couples TRBV13 to TRBJ1-5; D remains unclear. V lost 5 bases and J 4 bases, leaving 6 bases between the germline ends. This CDR3 is 12 amino acids long. Germline CDR1 is PRHDT and CDR2 is FYEKMQ (reference sequence). The CDR3: CASSHRNQPQHF. CDR3 nucleotide sequence: TGTGCCAGCAGCCATCGAAATCAGCCCCAGCATTTT. Full variable domain (rest looked up from reference TRBV13 and TRBJ1-5): AAGVIQSPRHLIKEKRETATLKCYPIPRHDTVYWYQQGPGQDPQFLISFYEKMQSDKGSIPDRFSAQQFSDYHSELNMSSLELGDSALYFCASSHRNQPQHFGDGTRLSIL.

This chain joins TRBV6-1 and TRBJ2-2, with TRBD2 identical over 7 bases. V dropped 8 bases and J dropped 8; count of bases not matched to a gene: 14. Germline lookup yields CDR1 MNHNS and CDR2 SASEGT. CDR3 length equals 15 residues. This CDR3 is CASSNLADHRGELFF. For the CDR3, the DNA is TGTGCCAGCTCCAATCTAGCGGATCACCGTGGGGAGCTGTTTTTT.

This clonotype was picked up many times. This chain links TRBV14 with TRBJ2-5, with D tentatively TRBD2 (6 bases). Germline assignment: CDR1 SGHDN and CDR2 FVKESK. The CDR3 is 15 amino acids. V was pared by 4 bases and J by 0 bases, with 12 bases between. The CDR3 bases are TGTGCCAGCAGCCGGGAGGACAAGTACCAAGAGACCCAGTACTTC. It yields the protein CASSREDKYQETQYF.